This T cell receptor (beta chain) appears in the sequencing data of a study of cytomegalovirus exposure and HLA in healthy donors. V was shortened by 0 bases and J by 6 bases, with 17 bases between the two germline ends. Germline CDR1 and CDR2: LNHNV and YYDKDF (reference sequence). This CDR3 is 16 amino acids long. The PCR contained 60 Vbeta and 13 Jbeta primers. This table comes from immunoSEQ multiplex PCR, and its TCRdb copy is limited to in-frame clones, with some not included. This repertoire shows around 140,000 clones, roughly 79% found once; its top ten account for roughly 1.1%. The origin of this receptor is a male donor in good health and CMV-seronegative. The chain links TRBV15 to TRBJ1-1; D might be TRBD1 (5 bases). Sequenced material: PBMCs. Here the CDR3 DNA reads TGTGCCACCAGCAGAGATCGAGGCAGGGTGGACGCTGAAGCTTTCTTT. Translating it yields CATSRDRGRVDAEAFF.